The next 14 T cell receptor beta chains were all read from a single sample in a study of T cells in Graves' hyperthyroidism and ophthalmopathy. There were TCR beta CDR3 regions amplified from RNA transcripts. TCR CDR3 underwent first-round RT-PCR with the HTBI primer set. TCRdb analysed the multiplex PCR reads with MiXCR anew, one entry per CDR3 protein. The sample carries hundreds of thousands of distinct CDR3 sequences, about 35% recorded once. The specimen was blood. The receptors were gathered from a woman aged 40-49 years with Graves' hyperthyroidism.

This clonotype was recorded a few times. The chain has TRBV7-8 and TRBJ2-7; D perhaps matches TRBD1 (6 bases). V gave up 8 bases and J gave up 6 bases, with 20 bases separating them. Per germline, CDR1 SGHVS and CDR2 FQNEAQ. CDR3 length: 14 residues. In nucleotides, the CDR3 is TGTGCCAGCTCAGCGGTACAGGGTAGGGGCGAGCAGTACTTC. Translating it yields CASSAVQGRGEQYF.

Many counts were recorded for this clonotype. V gene TRBV7-8 combines with J gene TRBJ2-7; tentatively, D is TRBD1 (5 bases). Germline CDR1 SGHVS, CDR2 FQNEAQ. This CDR3 contains 16 residues. V gave up 0 bases and J gave up 3 bases, with 15 bases separating them. CDR3 coding DNA: TGTGCCAGCAGCTTAGCGATGACAGTACCACGCTACGAGCAGTACTTC. This translates into CASSLAMTVPRYEQYF.

About this clonotype itself: A junction boundary mismatches the germline segment, possibly from a read error. V and J are TRBV10-2 and TRBJ1-1; 9 bases agree with TRBD1. CDR3 length: 16 amino acids. Germline V gene data show CDR1 as WSHSY and CDR2 as SAAADI. CDR3 residues: CASRAGTGYLGTEAFF. CDR3 nucleotides: TGTGCCAGCAGGGCCGGGACAGGGTATTTGGGGACTGAAGCTTTCTTT.

A remark on this clonotype: As the CDR3 is not closed by the conserved phenylalanine or tryptophan, this likely results from a read error. This rearrangement joins TRBV7-3 to TRBJ1-2, with a weak D call TRBD1 (5 bases). This CDR3 has 14 amino acids. Germline V gives CDR1 SGHTA, CDR2 FQGTGA. Written as DNA, the CDR3 is TGCGCCAGCAGCCCCGTGTCGGGGCTCGATGGCTACACCCTC. Translating gives CASSPVSGLDGYTL.

This clonotype has at least ten counts. The gene calls are TRBV2 and TRBJ2-7; 10 bases agree with TRBD1. The CDR3 spans 13 residues. The V and J ends lost 7 bases and 6 bases, in that order; junction bases with no gene match: 6. Germline-derived CDR1 and CDR2 are SNHLY and FYNNEI. CDR3 nucleotides: TGTGCCAGCACTGTCCGGGACAGGGGCGAGCAGTACTTC. As protein: CASTVRDRGEQYF.

This clonotype was seen only a few times. V gene TRBV12-3 or TRBV12-4 combines with J gene TRBJ1-1; 7 positions agree with TRBD1. This CDR3 contains 13 residues. V lost 5 bases, J lost 5 bases, and 5 bases stayed unmatched. The CDR3 coding sequence is TGTGCCAGCAGTCCAGGGGGACTTACTGAAGCTTTCTTT. This codes for CASSPGGLTEAFF.

The genes are TRBV5-1 and TRBJ2-2; 9 bases agree with TRBD1. Germline CDR1 is SGHRS and CDR2 is YFSETQ. The CDR3 has 14 amino acids. The trim removed 6 bases at V and 4 bases at J, leaving 4 bases unmatched. CDR3 protein: CASTGTGSTGELFF. CDR3 DNA: TGCGCCAGCACCGGGACAGGGAGCACCGGGGAGCTGTTTTTT.

This clonotype was detected many times. This chain uses TRBV7-2 with TRBJ1-6, with 7 bases that match TRBD1. The CDR3 sequence is 15 residues long. CDR1 is SGHTA and CDR2 is FQGNSA in the germline V gene. V dropped 4 bases and J dropped 9; count of bases not matched to a gene: 9. CDR3 loop: CASSSQGPLGSPLHF. The DNA for the CDR3 is TGTGCCAGCAGCTCACAGGGGCCACTGGGTTCACCCCTCCACTTT.

The chain combines TRBV13 with TRBJ1-1; D is unresolved. The CDR3 consists of 15 residues. The germline V gene encodes CDR1 PRHDT and CDR2 FYEKMQ (reference sequence). Trimming removed 2 bases at V and 5 bases at J, with 15 bases between. Here the CDR3 reads CASSLKRYGETEAFF. The DNA of the CDR3 is TGTGCCAGCAGCTTAAAAAGGTACGGGGAGACTGAAGCTTTCTTT.

In its sample, this clonotype was seen many times. V usage is TRBV19 and J usage is TRBJ1-2; D unresolved. There are 15 residues in the CDR3. V gave up 0 bases and J gave up 4 bases, with 12 bases separating them. The germline gives CDR1 LNHDA, CDR2 SQIVND (reference sequence). The CDR3 is CASSIDHESTYGYTF. The CDR3, as DNA: TGTGCCAGTAGTATAGATCATGAGAGTACCTATGGCTACACCTTC.

Worth noting for this clonotype: Since no conserved phenylalanine or tryptophan closes the CDR3, a read error is the likely cause. Because the CDR3's place on the DNA is in doubt, the DNA is left out and the CDR3 is given as listed by TCRdb. The chain carries TRBV19 and TRBJ2-6. Germline loops: CDR1 LNHDA, CDR2 SQIVND (reference sequence). Termini included, the CDR3 measures 8 amino acids. CDR3 residues: CASSIDHR.

The V call is TRBV7-3, the J call TRBJ1-2; tentatively, D is TRBD1 (6 bases). The CDR3 spans 15 residues. Trimming stripped 4 bases from V and 4 bases from J, with 16 bases between. Germline CDR1 is SGHTA and CDR2 is FQGTGA. The CDR3 DNA follows: TGTGCCAGCAGCTGGCTGGGGGGCACCAGCTATGGCTACACCTTC. It translates to CASSWLGGTSYGYTF.

The chain is built from TRBV10-3 and TRBJ2-1; TRBD1 matches at 8 bases. There are 13 residues in the CDR3. Germline V lookup: CDR1 ENHRY, CDR2 SYGVKD. V lost 6 bases to trimming and J lost 8 bases; unmatched junction nucleotides: 6. The CDR3 coding sequence is TGTGCCATCAGACTTCAGGGGGCGGATGAGCAGTTCTTC. It yields the protein CAIRLQGADEQFF.

This clonotype was seen a handful of times. V gene TRBV9 combines with J gene TRBJ1-2; unclear D gene. Germline V gene sequence: CDR1 SGDLS, CDR2 YYNGEE. Trimming stripped 4 bases from V and 2 bases from J, with 15 bases between. The CDR3 extends over 15 amino acids. The CDR3 DNA follows: TGTGCCAGCAGCCCGCGACGGACGGCCAACTATGGCTACACCTTC. This codes for CASSPRRTANYGYTF. Supplemented by reference TRBV9 and TRBJ1-2, the full variable domain reads DSGVTQTPKHLITATGQRVTLRCSPRSGDLSVYWYQQSLDQGLQFLIQYYNGEERAKGNILERFSAQQFPDLHSELNLSSLELGDSALYFCASSPRRTANYGYTFGSGTRLTVV.